This T cell receptor beta chain was captured in a study of blood T cell repertoires in COVID-19. The CDR3 contains 15 residues. Per germline, CDR1 SGHTS and CDR2 YDEGEE. V lost 4 bases, J lost 5 bases, and 8 bases stayed unmatched. Libraries were prepared by immunoSEQ multiplex PCR; TCRdb keeps only in-frame clonotypes and omits some of them. The data show some 320,000 clones, approximately 88% seen once. Participants were aged about 18 to 90 years, lived in about 26 US areas, and enrolled virtually. The sequence was obtained from a man in his fifties or sixties who had recovered from COVID-19. The chain joins TRBV5-8 to TRBJ1-5; 8 nucleotides match TRBD1. Sequenced sample: PBMCs or T cells enriched from blood (not recorded which). The CDR3 DNA follows: TGTGCCAGCAGCCCATCCGACAGGGGTGATCAGCCCCAGCATTTT. It specifies CASSPSDRGDQPQHF.